The next 23 T cell receptor beta chains were all read from a single sample in a study of T cell changes during pregnancy in multiple sclerosis (dated 2019 in TCRdb). To prepare the library, the immunoSEQ multiplex PCR assay was applied. Drawn from immuneACCESS, this table holds only the in-frame rearrangements with V and J called that TCRdb kept. Clones are partly lost; checked studies trace under half to an unresolved V gene and leave the rest unexplained. This sample lists about 40,000 clones; 80% to 90% were detected once. The ten largest clones represent roughly 5.6% of the sample. The specimen comprised peripheral blood, sampled in the first trimester of pregnancy. The receptors stem from a female donor in good health, enrolled as a control in a pregnancy study.

This chain links TRBV27 with TRBJ2-2; TRBD2 matches at 12 bases. The CDR3 consists of 16 residues. Germline V gives CDR1 MNHEY, CDR2 SMNVEV (reference sequence). V dropped 6 bases and J dropped 6; count of bases not matched to a gene: 8. CDR3 region: CASRRTSGVRAGELFF. CDR3 DNA sequence: TGTGCCAGCAGACGGACTAGCGGGGTCCGGGCCGGGGAGCTGTTTTTT.

This chain joins TRBV7-2 and TRBJ2-5, with TRBD2 matching over 9 bases. CDR3 length equals 16 residues. With V trimmed by 1 base and J by 5 bases, 8 bases remained unmatched. The germline CDR1 and CDR2 sequences are SGHTA and FQGNSA. CDR3 protein: CASSLGGGGVQETQYF. The DNA for the CDR3 is TGTGCCAGCAGCTTAGGGGGCGGGGGGGTCCAGGAGACCCAGTACTTC.

The V call is TRBV19, the J call TRBJ2-3; 8 positions agree with TRBD1. CDR3 length equals 16 residues. J lost 5 bases, V lost 7 bases, and 14 bases had no gene match. From germline, CDR1 is LNHDA and CDR2 SQIVND (reference sequence). The CDR3 bases are TGTGCCAGTACCACTAAGAGCAGGGGGCAGAGAGATACGCAGTATTTT. Translated, it gives CASTTKSRGQRDTQYF.

This clone was recorded only once. This chain uses TRBV4-3 with TRBJ2-2; 7 nucleotides align to TRBD1. J was trimmed by 1 base and V by 4 bases; bases with no gene match: 3. This CDR3 is built from 15 residues. Germline V lookup: CDR1 LGHNA, CDR2 YSLEER. Here the CDR3 DNA reads TGCGCCAGCAGCCGCCGACAGGGGAACACCGGGGAGCTGTTTTTT. This translates into CASSRRQGNTGELFF.

The chain has TRBV6-1 and TRBJ2-7; TRBD1 agrees at 7 bases. This CDR3 has 13 amino acids. Germline V gene sequence: CDR1 MNHNS, CDR2 SASEGT. J was trimmed by 6 bases and V by 4 bases; bases with no gene match: 6. CDR3 coding DNA: TGTGCCAGCAGTGGGGGCAGGGGGAGCGAGCAGTACTTC. Translation: CASSGGRGSEQYF.

This clone was counted a single time. The chain recombines TRBV25-1 with TRBJ2-1, with 9 nucleotides matching TRBD2. V dropped 4 bases and J dropped 6; count of bases not matched to a gene: 7. CDR3 length: 15 residues. Germline lookup yields CDR1 MGHDK and CDR2 SYGVNS. The CDR3 DNA sequence: TGTGCCAGCAGTGTAGGGGCGGGGGGGCGCAATGAGCAGTTCTTC. Its protein is CASSVGAGGRNEQFF.

The rearrangement links TRBV6-4 to TRBJ2-3; 7 bases map to TRBD2. The CDR3 contains 15 residues. Germline loops: CDR1 MRHNA, CDR2 SNTAGT. Losses at the gene ends were 10 bases for V and 2 bases for J; bases not matched to a gene: 12. The CDR3 DNA is TGTGCCACCTCGATTGGGAGCGGGGACACAGATACGCAGTATTTT. This gives the protein CATSIGSGDTDTQYF.

The V and J genes are TRBV15 and TRBJ2-7, with 9 positions matching TRBD2. Germline trimming cut 4 bases from V and 1 base from J; bases unmatched to any gene: 8. The germline V gene encodes CDR1 LNHNV and CDR2 YYDKDF (reference sequence). This CDR3 has 16 amino acids. CDR3 sequence: CATSTDSGSQSYEQYF. CDR3 nucleotides: TGTGCCACCAGCACCGATAGCGGGAGTCAATCCTACGAGCAGTACTTC.

In this sample, this clone turned up once. The chain combines TRBV28 with TRBJ2-7, with D possibly matching TRBD2 (5 bases). CDR3 length: 13 amino acids. V lost 4 bases and J lost 6, with 13 bases in between. Germline CDR1 MDHEN, CDR2 SYDVKM. The CDR3 DNA reads as TGTGCCAGCAGTTCCGGGAATGGTGTCGAGCAGTACTTC. This sequence encodes CASSSGNGVEQYF.

This clone was recorded only once. The rearrangement links TRBV15 to TRBJ1-1, with D hard to call. The CDR3 sequence is 14 residues long. The V and J ends lost 1 base and 8 bases respectively, with 14 bases between them. Germline lookup yields CDR1 LNHNV and CDR2 YYDKDF (reference sequence). This chain's CDR3 is CATSRAQAALEAFF. The CDR3 region has the DNA TGTGCCACCAGCAGAGCGCAAGCGGCTCTAGAAGCTTTCTTT.

The count of this clone is one. V is TRBV6-5 and J is TRBJ2-7; the match to TRBD1 covers 7 bases. The trim removed 5 bases at V and 5 bases at J, leaving 9 bases unmatched. This CDR3 has 14 residues. Germline V gives CDR1 MNHEY, CDR2 SVGAGI. As DNA, the CDR3 is TGTGCCAGCAGTCTAGGGGGCGGTCTTCACGAGCAGTACTTC. This encodes CASSLGGGLHEQYF.

This clone has a handful of counts. The chain carries TRBV30 and TRBJ1-5; TRBD1 is a possible D gene (5 bases). The CDR3 runs 13 residues. Trimming stripped 5 bases from V and 7 bases from J, with 15 bases between. CDR1 is GTSNPN, CDR2 SVGIG, per germline (reference sequence). For the CDR3, the DNA is TGTGCCTGGTCGGGGGGATTTAGACAGCCCCAGCATTTT. It is translated as CAWSGGFRQPQHF. The variable domain in full, with the rest retrieved from reference TRBV30 and TRBJ1-5, is SQTIHQWPATLVQPVGSPLSLECTVEGTSNPNLYWYRQAAGRGLQLLFYSVGIGQISSEVPQNLSASRPQDRQFILSSKKLLLSDSGFYLCAWSGGFRQPQHFGDGTRLSIL.

The chain joins TRBV6-6 to TRBJ1-4, with unresolved D. From germline, CDR1 is MNHNY and CDR2 SVGAGI (reference sequence). The CDR3 extends over 16 amino acids. V lost 0 bases, J lost 4 bases, and 12 bases lay in between. The CDR3: CASSYSNSRFNEKLFF. The DNA for the CDR3 is TGTGCCAGCAGTTACTCGAATTCCAGGTTTAATGAAAAACTGTTTTTT.

The rearrangement links TRBV28 to TRBJ2-7, with 11 bases aligning to TRBD2. The CDR3 extends over 19 amino acids. Trimming took 1 base from V and 2 from J; bases not matched to a gene: 13. Germline V CDR1 and CDR2: MDHEN, SYDVKM. CDR3 protein: CASSLYRGRLAGWAYEQYF. The CDR3 DNA follows: TGTGCCAGCAGTTTATATCGGGGCAGACTAGCGGGATGGGCCTACGAGCAGTACTTC.

The chain uses TRBV7-6 and TRBJ2-5, with D possibly being TRBD1 (6 bases). The CDR3 consists of 13 residues. V was cut by 5 bases and J by 5 bases, with 12 bases left in between. The germline gives CDR1 SGHVS, CDR2 FNYEAQ. The CDR3 nucleotides read TGTGCCAGCAGCATCCTAAGGGGGGAGACCCAGTACTTC. This codes for CASSILRGETQYF.

V is TRBV7-8 and J is TRBJ2-3; possibly TRBD2 for D (6 bases). V gave up 11 bases and J gave up 4 bases, with 19 bases separating them. Germline CDR1 reads SGHVS; CDR2 reads FQNEAQ. CDR3 length: 14 amino acids. The CDR3, as DNA: TGTGCCTGCGGTGAGGTCTGGAGGGCAGATACGCAGTATTTT. It codes for CACGEVWRADTQYF.

This clone was observed once. The chain couples TRBV5-6 to TRBJ2-1; a possible D gene is TRBD1 (6 bases). CDR1 is SGHDT and CDR2 is YYEEEE in the germline V gene. The germline V and J ends were trimmed by 1 base and 9 bases, with 11 bases remaining between them. CDR3 size: 13 residues. CDR3 DNA sequence: TGTGCCAGCAGCTTGACAGGCAGGGGTGAGCAGTTCTTC. This gives the protein CASSLTGRGEQFF.

The rearrangement uses TRBV4-1 and TRBJ2-3; the match to TRBD2 covers 9 bases. Germline assignment: CDR1 MGHRA and CDR2 YSYEKL. With 0 bases clipped from V and 0 bases from J, the junction kept 7 bases outside the gene matches. The CDR3 is 18 amino acids. Written as DNA, the CDR3 is TGCGCCAGCAGCCAAGATCTGAGACTAGCGGTTAGCACAGATACGCAGTATTTT. It encodes CASSQDLRLAVSTDTQYF.

This sequence joins TRBV11-2 and TRBJ2-5; 8 nucleotides align to TRBD1. This CDR3 has 14 amino acids. The ends lost 5 bases at V and 2 bases at J; junction bases unmatched: 4. Per germline, CDR1 SGHAT and CDR2 FQNNGV. The CDR3: CASSPGQGQETQYF. The CDR3 bases are TGTGCCAGCAGCCCCGGACAGGGTCAAGAGACCCAGTACTTC.

This clone was counted once. The chain is built from TRBV19 and TRBJ2-2, with D uncertain. CDR3 length: 12 amino acids. The V end was cut by 6 bases, the J end by 6 bases, with 8 bases between. Germline CDR1 LNHDA, CDR2 SQIVND (reference sequence). CDR3 amino acids: CASSAYPGELFF. The CDR3 region has the DNA TGTGCCAGTAGCGCCTACCCCGGGGAGCTGTTTTTT.

This chain joins TRBV5-1 and TRBJ1-1; D perhaps matches TRBD1 (5 bases). CDR3 length equals 16 residues. V was trimmed by 7 bases and J by 0 bases, leaving 19 bases between them. Germline CDR1 reads SGHRS; CDR2 reads YFSETQ. CDR3 loop: CASSSAGERMNTEAFF. The CDR3 DNA sequence: TGCGCCAGCTCCTCGGCGGGGGAAAGGATGAACACTGAAGCTTTCTTT.

The chain has TRBV4-1 and TRBJ1-4; D gene uncertain. The germline V gene encodes CDR1 MGHRA and CDR2 YSYEKL. Trimming stripped 0 bases from V and 7 bases from J, with 12 bases between. The CDR3 runs 15 residues. CDR3 DNA sequence: TGCGCCAGCAGCCAAGAGACCGGGGTGGGTGAAAAACTGTTTTTT. Its translation is CASSQETGVGEKLFF.

Details on this clone: The junction does not match germline at one end; this may be a read error. V usage is TRBV7-7 and J usage is TRBJ2-2, with 7 bases that match TRBD1. Germline V CDR1 and CDR2: SSHAT, FNYEAQ (reference sequence). The CDR3 covers 13 residues. CDR3 region: CASSLTGAGELFF. DNA for the CDR3: TGTGCTAGCAGTTTAACAGGGGCCGGGGAGCTGTTTTTT.